The TCR beta chain under discussion was sequenced for a study of T cells expressing NK-cell markers (dated by TCRdb to about 2020). About the study as a whole: TCR beta-chain repertoires were profiled in sorted CD3+CD56+NKG2C+, CD3+CD56+NKG2C- and CD3+CD56-NKG2C+ T-cell subsets from fewer than 10 donors. Among the eight sequenced donors, only one was HCMV-seronegative, while the other seven were HCMV-seropositive. The eight sequenced donors were randomly selected healthy volunteers, three men and five women. Sequencing of the libraries produced 2 x 150 bp reads on Illumina HiSeq 2000/2500, MiSeq or NextSeq.

As to this clonotype: Its antigen is unknown.

To determine HCMV serostatus, a commercial ELISA kit was used to detect HCMV-specific IgG in serum. Peripheral blood mononuclear cells were isolated from blood by Ficoll density gradient centrifugation. The germline V gene (reference sequence) gives CDR1 as DFQATT and CDR2 as SNEGSKA. The CDR3 starts with the cysteine, ends with the phenylalanine, and has 15 residues. DNA is not recorded here. The study at large found these results: Those dominant clonotypes were again the most abundant among CD3+CD56-NKG2C+ cells in a handful of donors, at 28.3-60.1%. In roughly 6 donors, the dominant CD3+CD56+NKG2C+ clonotypes were among the top 10 CD8+ clonotypes and accounted for 1.0-7.0% of CD8+ T cells. Whether the expanded NKG2C-expressing T cell clones were specific for HCMV antigens remained unclear.

Sequenced on an Illumina HiSeq 2000. The TCR beta cDNA libraries were made using 5'RACE template switching, a step that added both a universal primer site and unique molecular identifiers. cDNA synthesis was primed from the TCR beta constant segment and was followed by two successive PCR amplification steps. Under the source paper's analysis protocol: MIGEC was used to demultiplex reads and group the reads by UMI, and MiTCR was used to assemble and quantify clonotypes. Only TCR cDNA sequences supported by at least two reads were kept to exclude erroneous sequences. The tcR package was used for downstream repertoire analysis, and clonotypes were matched between fractions using CDR3 nucleotide sequence together with V segment. Antigen specificity was annotated against VDJdb with VDJmatch, allowing one amino acid substitution in CDR3. Once TCRdb had reprocessed the reads, it stored one entry per CDR3 protein sequence and supplied no DNA. What appears here as the V and J calls and clone size reflects TCRdb's work, not the paper's. Per the sample table, the count is some 450,000 distinct CDR3 sequences. The ten biggest clones cover roughly 7.2% of the sample.

The V and J segments used are TRBV20-1 and TRBJ1-4; the D call of TRBD1 rests on TCRdb alone, since no DNA is present to check it. Material: blood T cells: a sorted CD56 or NKG2C T cell subset, CD4+ or CD8+ T cells, or bulk PBMC T cells (not recorded which). The clonotype comes from a woman aged 18 to 69 in good health. This receptor has the CDR3 CSARGEGQVREKLFF.